This is a list of T cell receptor beta chains from one sample in a study of T cell responses to AZD1222 COVID-19 vaccine. Profiled with immunoSEQ multiplex PCR; TCRdb holds only in-frame clones, not every one. The sample lists roughly 150,000 clones, more than 75% occurring once. This specimen was peripheral blood, taken 28 days after the second AZD1222 dose. These receptors were collected from an adult who received the AZD1222 COVID-19 vaccine. Each CDR3 is given with its conserved first and last residue. A D gene is named only where the DNA matches it firmly. Expanded clones get a size class; other rows say once, few or many, or leave the size out.

d_gene: .; abundance: .; j_gene: TRBJ2-3; v_gene: TRBV5-1; CDR3aa: CASSSRRNTDTQYF; CDR3nt: TGCGCCAGCAGCTCCAGGCGGAACACAGATACGCAGTATTTT
d_gene: .; abundance: .; j_gene: TRBJ1-1; v_gene: TRBV7-9; CDR3aa: CASSQGGVTEAFF; CDR3nt: TGTGCCAGCAGCCAAGGAGGGGTCACTGAAGCTTTCTTT
d_gene: .; abundance: .; j_gene: TRBJ1-3; v_gene: TRBV27; CDR3aa: CASRNRIGNTIYF; CDR3nt: TGTGCCAGCAGGAACAGAATTGGAAACACCATATATTTT
d_gene: TRBD1; abundance: .; j_gene: TRBJ2-7; v_gene: TRBV2; CDR3aa: CASTFGTGYYEQYF; CDR3nt: TGTGCCAGCACCTTCGGGACAGGGTACTACGAGCAGTACTTC
d_gene: TRBD1; abundance: few; j_gene: TRBJ2-7; v_gene: TRBV3-1/TRBV3-2; CDR3aa: CASSRDSYEQYF; CDR3nt: TGTGCCAGCAGCCGGGACAGTTACGAGCAGTACTTC
d_gene: .; abundance: .; j_gene: TRBJ1-1; v_gene: TRBV6-4; CDR3aa: CASSLTENTEAFF; CDR3nt: TGTGCCAGCAGTCTCACAGAGAACACTGAAGCTTTCTTT
d_gene: TRBD2; abundance: once; j_gene: TRBJ2-3; v_gene: TRBV7-9; CDR3aa: CASSRGGSTDTQYF; CDR3nt: TGTGCCAGCAGCCGCGGGGGTTCCACAGATACGCAGTATTTT
d_gene: TRBD1; abundance: few; j_gene: TRBJ2-1; v_gene: TRBV24-1; CDR3aa: CATSFGRGYNEQFF; CDR3nt: TGTGCCACCAGTTTCGGCAGGGGGTACAATGAGCAGTTCTTC
d_gene: .; abundance: .; j_gene: TRBJ1-1; v_gene: TRBV6-1; CDR3aa: CASSGWYSATGGAEAFF; CDR3nt: TGTGCCAGCAGTGGGTGGTACAGCGCTACTGGAGGGGCTGAAGCTTTCTTT
d_gene: .; abundance: .; j_gene: TRBJ2-4; v_gene: TRBV27; CDR3aa: CASSLFAQAKNIQYF; CDR3nt: TGTGCCAGCAGTTTATTCGCTCAAGCCAAAAACATTCAGTACTTC
d_gene: TRBD2; abundance: .; j_gene: TRBJ2-7; v_gene: TRBV5-1; CDR3aa: CASSFSGGADEQYF; CDR3nt: TGCGCCAGCAGCTTCAGCGGGGGGGCCGACGAGCAGTACTTC
d_gene: TRBD2; abundance: .; j_gene: TRBJ2-1; v_gene: TRBV28; CDR3aa: CASSSALNLAGVVNEQFF; CDR3nt: TGTGCCAGCAGTTCCGCTCTAAACCTAGCGGGGGTGGTCAATGAGCAGTTCTTC
d_gene: .; abundance: .; j_gene: TRBJ2-2; v_gene: TRBV28; CDR3aa: CASGTPATGELFF; CDR3nt: TGTGCCAGCGGTACACCTGCCACCGGGGAGCTGTTTTTT
d_gene: .; abundance: .; j_gene: TRBJ2-5; v_gene: TRBV28; CDR3aa: CASSKETQYF; CDR3nt: TGTGCCAGCTCAAAAGAGACCCAGTACTTC
d_gene: .; abundance: .; j_gene: TRBJ2-3; v_gene: TRBV7-9; CDR3aa: CASSLDEGTQYF; CDR3nt: TGTGCCAGCAGCTTAGACGAGGGAACGCAGTATTTT
d_gene: TRBD1; abundance: .; j_gene: TRBJ1-2; v_gene: TRBV28; CDR3aa: CASSPGGNYGYTF; CDR3nt: TGTGCCAGCAGTCCAGGGGGAAACTATGGCTACACCTTC